This TCR beta chain was sequenced during a study of blood T cells in healthy people across ages. Primers used in a second PCR of about 7 to 12 cycles were a sample-barcoded 5' primer and a J-beta primer mix. TCRdb reprocessed the 5' RACE reads with MiXCR, giving one entry per CDR3 protein. The table includes about 800,000 distinct CDR3 sequences, roughly 25% detected once. Germline V gene data show CDR1 as GTSNPN and CDR2 as SVGIG (reference sequence). Trimming took off 3 bases at V and 4 bases at J, with 7 bases between the two ends. This CDR3 spans 11 amino acids. The study's findings and limits: Underestimates were what the diversity estimates from one million T cells were considered to be.

PBMCs, at least 6.5 million per sample, were isolated. A word on this clonotype: What it binds is unknown.

The same data also went into a second study, on T cells of mothers and their children. That paper notes: Thymic selection, a shaping force on TCR recombination output, acts similarly in related and unrelated pairs. The analysis detected no persistent microchimeric T cell clones.

Sequencing used blood. The chain couples TRBV30 to TRBJ2-7; no firm D call. The receptor comes from a boy between 5 and 17 years old in good health. CDR3 region: CAWRSLYEQYF. The CDR3 DNA follows: TGTGCCTGGAGGTCCCTTTACGAGCAGTACTTC.